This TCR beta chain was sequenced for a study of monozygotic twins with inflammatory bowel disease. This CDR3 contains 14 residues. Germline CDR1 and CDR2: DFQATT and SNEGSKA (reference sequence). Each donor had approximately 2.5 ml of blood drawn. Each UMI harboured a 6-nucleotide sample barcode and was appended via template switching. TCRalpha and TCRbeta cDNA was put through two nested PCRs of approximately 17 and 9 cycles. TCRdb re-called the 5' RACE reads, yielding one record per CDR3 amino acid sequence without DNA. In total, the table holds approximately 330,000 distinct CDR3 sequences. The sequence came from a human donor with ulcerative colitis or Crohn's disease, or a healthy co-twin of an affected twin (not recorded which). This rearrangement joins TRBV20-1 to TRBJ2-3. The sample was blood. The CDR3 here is CSARGTTFGDTQYF.